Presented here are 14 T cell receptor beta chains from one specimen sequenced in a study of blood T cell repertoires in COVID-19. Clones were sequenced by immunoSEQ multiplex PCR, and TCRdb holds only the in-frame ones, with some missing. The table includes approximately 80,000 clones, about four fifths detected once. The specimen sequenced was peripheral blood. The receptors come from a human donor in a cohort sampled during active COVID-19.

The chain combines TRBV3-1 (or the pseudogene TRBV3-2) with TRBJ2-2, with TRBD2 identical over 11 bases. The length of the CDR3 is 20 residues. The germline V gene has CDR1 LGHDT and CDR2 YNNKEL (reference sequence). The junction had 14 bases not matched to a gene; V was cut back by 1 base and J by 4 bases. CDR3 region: CASSQVASGGPIRPTGELFF. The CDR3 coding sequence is TGTGCCAGCAGCCAAGTGGCTAGCGGGGGGCCCATCCGGCCCACCGGGGAGCTGTTTTTT.

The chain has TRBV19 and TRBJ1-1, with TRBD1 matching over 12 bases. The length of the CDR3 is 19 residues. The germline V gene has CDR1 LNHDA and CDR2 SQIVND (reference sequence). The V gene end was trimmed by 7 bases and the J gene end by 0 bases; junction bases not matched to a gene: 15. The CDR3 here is CASNELYGTGGRLNTEAFF. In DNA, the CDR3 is TGTGCCAGTAACGAACTCTACGGGACAGGGGGCCGGCTGAACACTGAAGCTTTCTTT.

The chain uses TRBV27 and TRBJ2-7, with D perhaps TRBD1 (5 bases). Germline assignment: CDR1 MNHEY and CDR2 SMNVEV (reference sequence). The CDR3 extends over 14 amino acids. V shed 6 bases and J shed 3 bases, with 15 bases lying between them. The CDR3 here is CASSSGPTLYEQYF. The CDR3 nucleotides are TGTGCCAGCAGCTCAGGGCCCACCCTCTACGAGCAGTACTTC.

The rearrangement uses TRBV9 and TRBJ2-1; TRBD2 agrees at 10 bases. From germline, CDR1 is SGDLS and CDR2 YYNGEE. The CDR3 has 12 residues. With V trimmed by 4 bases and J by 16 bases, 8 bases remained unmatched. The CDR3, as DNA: TGTGCCAGCAGCCCTTCTAGCGGGGGCCAATTCTTC. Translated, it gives CASSPSSGGQFF.

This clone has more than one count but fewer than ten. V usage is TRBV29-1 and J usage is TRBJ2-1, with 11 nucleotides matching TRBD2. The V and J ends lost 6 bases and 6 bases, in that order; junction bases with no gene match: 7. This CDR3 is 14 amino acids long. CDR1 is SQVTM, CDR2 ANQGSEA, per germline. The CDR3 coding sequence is TGCAGCGTGGGAGTAGGACTAGCGGGCAATGAGCAGTTCTTC. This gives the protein CSVGVGLAGNEQFF.

The CDR3 is CASSLGTNRGGEQYV. CDR3 bases: TGTGCCAGCAGCTTGGGAACTAATCGGGGTGGCGAGCAGTACGTC. This chain uses TRBV5-4 with TRBJ2-7, with D perhaps matching TRBD2 (5 bases). V was clipped by 0 bases and J by 6 bases, with 16 bases between them. Per the germline V gene, CDR1 is SGHNT and CDR2 is YYREEE (reference sequence). The CDR3 spans 15 residues.

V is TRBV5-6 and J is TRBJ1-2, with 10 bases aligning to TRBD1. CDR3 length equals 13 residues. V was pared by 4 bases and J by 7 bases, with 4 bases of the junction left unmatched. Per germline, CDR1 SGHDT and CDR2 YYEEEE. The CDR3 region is CASSPGTGVGYTF. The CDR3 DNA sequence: TGTGCCAGCAGCCCTGGGACAGGGGTTGGCTACACCTTC.

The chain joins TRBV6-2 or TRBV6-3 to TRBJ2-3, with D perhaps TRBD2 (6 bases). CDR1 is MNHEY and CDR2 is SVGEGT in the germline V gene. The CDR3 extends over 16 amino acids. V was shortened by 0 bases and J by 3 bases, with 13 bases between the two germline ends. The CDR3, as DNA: TGTGCCAGCAGTTACTCGAAGTGGAGGGAGACAGATACGCAGTATTTT. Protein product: CASSYSKWRETDTQYF.

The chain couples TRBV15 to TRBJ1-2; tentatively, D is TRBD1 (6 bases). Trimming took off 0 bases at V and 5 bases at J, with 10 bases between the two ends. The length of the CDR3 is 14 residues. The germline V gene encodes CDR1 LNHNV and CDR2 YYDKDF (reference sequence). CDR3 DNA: TGTGCCACCAGCAGAGATCGGGGGGCTTATGGCTACACCTTC. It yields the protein CATSRDRGAYGYTF.

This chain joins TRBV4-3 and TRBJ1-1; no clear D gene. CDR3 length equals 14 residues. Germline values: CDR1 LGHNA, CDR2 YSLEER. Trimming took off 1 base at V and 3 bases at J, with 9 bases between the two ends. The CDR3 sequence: CASSQASRDTEAFF. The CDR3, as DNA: TGCGCCAGCAGCCAAGCAAGCCGGGACACTGAAGCTTTCTTT.

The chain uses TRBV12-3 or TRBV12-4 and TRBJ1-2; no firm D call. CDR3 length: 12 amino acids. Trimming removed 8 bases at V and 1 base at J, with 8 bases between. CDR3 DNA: TGTGCCAGCCGCGGTCTTAACTATGGCTACACCTTC. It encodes CASRGLNYGYTF.

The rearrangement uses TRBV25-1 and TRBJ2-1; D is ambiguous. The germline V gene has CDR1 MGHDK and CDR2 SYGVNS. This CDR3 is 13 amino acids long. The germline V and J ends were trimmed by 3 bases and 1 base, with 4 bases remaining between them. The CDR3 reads CASSDRSYNEQFF. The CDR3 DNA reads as TGTGCCAGCAGTGACAGATCCTACAATGAGCAGTTCTTC. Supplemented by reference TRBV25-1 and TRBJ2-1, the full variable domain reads EADIYQTPRYLVIGTGKKITLECSQTMGHDKMYWYQQDPGMELHLIHYSYGVNSTEKGDLSSESTVSRIRTEHFPLTLESARPSHTSQYLCASSDRSYNEQFFGPGTRLTVL.

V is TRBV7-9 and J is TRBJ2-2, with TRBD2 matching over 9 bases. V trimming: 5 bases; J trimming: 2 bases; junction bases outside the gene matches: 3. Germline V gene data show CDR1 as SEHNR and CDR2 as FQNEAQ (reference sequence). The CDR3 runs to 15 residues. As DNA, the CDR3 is TGTGCCAGCAGCCGTAGCGGGGGAAACACCGGGGAGCTGTTTTTT. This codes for CASSRSGGNTGELFF.

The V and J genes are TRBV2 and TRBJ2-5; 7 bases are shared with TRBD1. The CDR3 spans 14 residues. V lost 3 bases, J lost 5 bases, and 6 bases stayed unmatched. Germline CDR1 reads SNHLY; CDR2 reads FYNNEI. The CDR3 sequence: CASSDHRGWETQYF. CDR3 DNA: TGTGCCAGCAGTGACCACAGGGGATGGGAGACCCAGTACTTC.